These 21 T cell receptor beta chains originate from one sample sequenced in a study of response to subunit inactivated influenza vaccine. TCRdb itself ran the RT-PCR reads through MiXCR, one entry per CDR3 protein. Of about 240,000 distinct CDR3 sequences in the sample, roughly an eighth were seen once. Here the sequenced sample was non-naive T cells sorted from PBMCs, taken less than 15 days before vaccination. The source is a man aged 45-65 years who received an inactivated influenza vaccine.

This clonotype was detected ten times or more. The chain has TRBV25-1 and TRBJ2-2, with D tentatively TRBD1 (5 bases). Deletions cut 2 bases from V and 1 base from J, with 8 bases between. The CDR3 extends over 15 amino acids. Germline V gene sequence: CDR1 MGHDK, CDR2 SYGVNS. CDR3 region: CASSEQGRNTGELFF. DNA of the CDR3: TGTGCCAGCAGTGAACAGGGAAGGAACACCGGGGAGCTGTTTTTT.

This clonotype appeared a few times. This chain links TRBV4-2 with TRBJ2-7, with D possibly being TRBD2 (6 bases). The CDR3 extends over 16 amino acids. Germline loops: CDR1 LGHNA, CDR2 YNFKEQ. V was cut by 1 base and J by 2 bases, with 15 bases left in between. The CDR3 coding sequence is TGTGCCAGCAGCCAAGGGTCGAGCGGGCGAGCCTACGAGCAGTACTTC. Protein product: CASSQGSSGRAYEQYF.

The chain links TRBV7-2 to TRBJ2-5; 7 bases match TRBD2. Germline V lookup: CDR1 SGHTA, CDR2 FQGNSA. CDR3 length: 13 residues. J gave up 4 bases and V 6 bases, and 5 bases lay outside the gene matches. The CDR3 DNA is TGTGCCAGCAGTTGGGGCGGGGGAGAGACCCAGTACTTC. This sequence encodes CASSWGGGETQYF.

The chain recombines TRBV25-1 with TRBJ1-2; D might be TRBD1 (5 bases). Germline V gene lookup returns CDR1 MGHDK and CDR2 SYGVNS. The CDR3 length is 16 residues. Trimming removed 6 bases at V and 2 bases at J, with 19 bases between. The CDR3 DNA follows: TGTGCCAGCAGCGCAACAACAGGCAGCCCCAACTATGGCTACACCTTC. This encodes CASSATTGSPNYGYTF.

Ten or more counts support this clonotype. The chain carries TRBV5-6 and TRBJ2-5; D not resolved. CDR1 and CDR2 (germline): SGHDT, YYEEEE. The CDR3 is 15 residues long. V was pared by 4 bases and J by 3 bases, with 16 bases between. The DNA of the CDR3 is TGTGCCAGCAGCGTGCTAAGAAGGGATAAAGAGACCCAGTACTTC. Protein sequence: CASSVLRRDKETQYF.

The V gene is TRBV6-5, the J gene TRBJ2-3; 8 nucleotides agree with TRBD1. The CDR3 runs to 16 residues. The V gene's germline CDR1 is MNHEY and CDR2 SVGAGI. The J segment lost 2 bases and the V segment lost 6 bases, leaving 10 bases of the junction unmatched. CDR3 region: CASSFLQGAVTDTQYF. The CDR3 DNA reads TGTGCCAGCAGCTTCCTTCAGGGGGCTGTCACAGATACGCAGTATTTT.

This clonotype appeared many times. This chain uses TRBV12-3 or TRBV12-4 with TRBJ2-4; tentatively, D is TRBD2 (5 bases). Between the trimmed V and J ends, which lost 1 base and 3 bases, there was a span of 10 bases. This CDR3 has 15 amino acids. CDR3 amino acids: CASSLGGVGKNIQYF. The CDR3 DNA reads TGTGCCAGCAGTTTAGGGGGAGTGGGCAAAAACATTCAGTACTTC.

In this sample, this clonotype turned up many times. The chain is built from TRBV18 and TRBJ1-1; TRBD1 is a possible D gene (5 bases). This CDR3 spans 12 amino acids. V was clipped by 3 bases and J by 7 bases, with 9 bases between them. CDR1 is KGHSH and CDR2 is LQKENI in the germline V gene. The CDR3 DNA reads TGTGCCAGCTCACCGGGGACTTTTGAAGCTTTCTTT. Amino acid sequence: CASSPGTFEAFF.

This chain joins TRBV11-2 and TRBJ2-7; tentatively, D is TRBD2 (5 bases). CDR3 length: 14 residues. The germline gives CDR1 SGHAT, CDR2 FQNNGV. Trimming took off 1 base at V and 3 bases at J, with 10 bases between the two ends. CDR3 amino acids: CASSLGTQGYEQYF. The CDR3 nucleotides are TGTGCCAGCAGCTTAGGGACTCAAGGCTACGAGCAGTACTTC.

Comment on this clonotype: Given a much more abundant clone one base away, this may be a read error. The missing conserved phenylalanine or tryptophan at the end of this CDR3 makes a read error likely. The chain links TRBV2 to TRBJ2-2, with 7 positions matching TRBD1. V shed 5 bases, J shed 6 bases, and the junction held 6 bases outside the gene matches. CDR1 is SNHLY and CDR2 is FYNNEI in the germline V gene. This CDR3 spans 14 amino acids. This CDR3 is CASSLRQGPGELFL. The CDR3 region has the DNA TGTGCCAGCAGTCTCAGACAGGGCCCCGGGGAGCTGTTTCTT.

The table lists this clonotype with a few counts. CDR3 sequence (DNA): TGTGCCAGCAGCCCTTGGACCGGTGGACAAGAGACCCAGTACTTC. Its translation is CASSPWTGGQETQYF. This chain uses TRBV7-9 with TRBJ2-5; D remains unclear. The germline V gene encodes CDR1 SEHNR and CDR2 FQNEAQ (reference sequence). Trimming removed 5 bases from V and 2 bases from J, with 15 bases in between. There are 15 residues in the CDR3. Drawing the rest from reference TRBV7-9 and TRBJ2-5, the complete variable domain is DTGVSQNPRHKITKRGQNVTFRCDPISEHNRLYWYRQTLGQGPEFLTYFQNEAQLEKSRLLSDRFSAERPKGSFSTLEIQRTEQGDSAMYLCASSPWTGGQETQYFGPGTRLLVL.

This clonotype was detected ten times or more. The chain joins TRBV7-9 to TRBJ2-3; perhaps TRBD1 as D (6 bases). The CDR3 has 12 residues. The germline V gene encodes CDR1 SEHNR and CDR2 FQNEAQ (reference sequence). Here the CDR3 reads CAGGGSTDTQYF. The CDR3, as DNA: TGTGCTGGGGGCGGGAGCACAGATACGCAGTATTTT.

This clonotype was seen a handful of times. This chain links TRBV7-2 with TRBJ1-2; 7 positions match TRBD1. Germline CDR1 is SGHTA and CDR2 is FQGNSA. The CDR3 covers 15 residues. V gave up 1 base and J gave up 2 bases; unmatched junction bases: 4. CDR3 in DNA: TGTGCCAGCAGCTTAGGACAGGGCGGGAACTATGGCTACACCTTC. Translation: CASSLGQGGNYGYTF. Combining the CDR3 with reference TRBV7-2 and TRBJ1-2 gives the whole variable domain GAGVSQSPSNKVTEKGKDVELRCDPISGHTALYWYRQSLGQGLEFLIYFQGNSAPDKSGLPSDRFSAERTGGSVSTLTIQRTQQEDSAVYLCASSLGQGGNYGYTFGSGTRLTVV.

In DNA form, the CDR3 reads TGTGCCACCAGTGACCCCTATAACGACGAGCAGTACTTC. It codes for CATSDPYNDEQYF. This chain uses TRBV24-1 with TRBJ2-7; D not resolved. Per germline, CDR1 KGHDR and CDR2 SFDVKD. The CDR3 is 13 residues long. Trimming stripped 4 bases from V and 5 bases from J, with 11 bases between.

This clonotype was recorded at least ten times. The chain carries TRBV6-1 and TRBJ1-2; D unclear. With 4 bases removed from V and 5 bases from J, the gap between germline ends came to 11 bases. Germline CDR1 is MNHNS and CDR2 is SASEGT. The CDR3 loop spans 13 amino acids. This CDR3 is CASSVDDLYGYTF. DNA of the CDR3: TGTGCCAGCAGTGTTGACGATCTTTATGGCTACACCTTC.

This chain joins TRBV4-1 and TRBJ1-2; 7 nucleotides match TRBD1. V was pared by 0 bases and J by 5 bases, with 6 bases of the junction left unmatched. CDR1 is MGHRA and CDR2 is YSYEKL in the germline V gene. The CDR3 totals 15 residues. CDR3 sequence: CASSQERGPLYGYTF. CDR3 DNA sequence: TGCGCCAGCAGCCAAGAAAGGGGGCCCCTGTATGGCTACACCTTC.

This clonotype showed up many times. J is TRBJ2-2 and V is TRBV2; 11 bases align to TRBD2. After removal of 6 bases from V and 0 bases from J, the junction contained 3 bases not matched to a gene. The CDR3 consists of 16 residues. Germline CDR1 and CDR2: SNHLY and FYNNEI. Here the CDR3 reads CASRASGGPNTGELFF. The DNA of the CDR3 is TGTGCCAGCAGGGCTAGCGGGGGGCCGAACACCGGGGAGCTGTTTTTT.

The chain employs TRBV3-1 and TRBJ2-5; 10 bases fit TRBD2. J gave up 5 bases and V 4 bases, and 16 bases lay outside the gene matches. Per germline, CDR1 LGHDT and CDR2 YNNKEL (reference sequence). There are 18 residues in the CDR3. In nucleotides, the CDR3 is TGTGCCAGCAGCCCTCCTGGGAGTTCGAGCGGGGGGGTGGAGACCCAGTACTTC. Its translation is CASSPPGSSSGGVETQYF.

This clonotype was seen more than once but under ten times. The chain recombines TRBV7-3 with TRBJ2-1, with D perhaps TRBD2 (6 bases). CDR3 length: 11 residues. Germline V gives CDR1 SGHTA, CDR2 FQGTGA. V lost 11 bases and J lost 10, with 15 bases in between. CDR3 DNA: TGTGCCGCAAAGGGTAGCGGCGAGCAGTTCTTC. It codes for CAAKGSGEQFF.

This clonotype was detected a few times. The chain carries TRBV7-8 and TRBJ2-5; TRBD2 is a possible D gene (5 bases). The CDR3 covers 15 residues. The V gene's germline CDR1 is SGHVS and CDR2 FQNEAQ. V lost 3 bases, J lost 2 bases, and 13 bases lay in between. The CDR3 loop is CASSLMAGQQETQYF. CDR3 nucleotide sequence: TGTGCCAGCAGCTTGATGGCGGGCCAACAAGAGACCCAGTACTTC.

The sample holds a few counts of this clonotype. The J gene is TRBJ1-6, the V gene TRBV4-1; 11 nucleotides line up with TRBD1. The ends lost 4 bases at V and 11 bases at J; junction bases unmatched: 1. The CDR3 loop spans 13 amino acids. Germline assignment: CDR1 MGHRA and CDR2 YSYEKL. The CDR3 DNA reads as TGCGCCAGCAGCCGGGACAGGGGGACACCCCTCCACTTT. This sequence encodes CASSRDRGTPLHF.